This paragraph covers one T cell receptor (beta chain) sequence. Seattle-derived patients entered the study during active infection and were followed longitudinally. The CDR3 is 14 amino acids. CDR1 is SGHVS and CDR2 is FNYEAQ in the germline V gene. V lost 3 bases to trimming and J lost 2 bases, with 9 bases between them. Data came from immunoSEQ multiplex PCR; TCRdb stores just in-frame clones and leaves some out. Of roughly 500,000 clones in the sample, roughly nine tenths were seen once. The entry originates in a study of blood T cell repertoires in COVID-19. Turning to the study itself: Collection of acute and convalescent COVID-19 samples took place in the United States, Italy and Spain.

The sample was peripheral blood. This receptor was taken from a man aged 18 to 29 with COVID-19, enrolled during active disease. The chain employs TRBV7-6 and TRBJ2-3; TRBD2 might be the D (5 bases). CDR3: CASSLGRITDTQYF. The CDR3 nucleotides read TGTGCCAGCAGCTTGGGGAGAATCACAGATACGCAGTATTTT.